Reported below is one T cell receptor beta chain. As yet, its antigen is unknown. The data stem from a study of human T cells and chemical hapten exposure. The wider study: Patch testing placed 0.01% DPC on the upper back, with readings at 6 days. Patients, chiefly female, had alopecia areata, totalis or universalis.

From germline, CDR1 is LGHNA and CDR2 YNFKEQ. J was trimmed by 7 bases and V by 0 bases; bases with no gene match: 5. The CDR3 has 14 amino acids. TCRdb analysed the RACE reads with MiXCR anew, one entry per CDR3 protein. The table lists 35,000 to 45,000 distinct CDR3 sequences, 9.5% to 15% of them singletons, with approximately 6% in the top ten. Study-level points and caveats: No alteration of TCRs above 1 in 1000 frequency was seen with DPC sensitization. Having alopecia, donors may respond immunologically unlike healthy people.

Indicated time point: pre-sensitization, week 0. Regarding treatment: therapeutic diphenylcyclopropenone sensitization with weekly scalp DPC. The receptor was isolated from a woman aged 25-40 years with alopecia areata. Some clones in this sample may be carry-over from other donors' samples. The material sequenced was whole blood, taken in connection with sensitization to the hapten diphenylcyclopropenone (DPC). V and J are TRBV4-2 and TRBJ2-7; TRBD2 matches 8 bases. The CDR3 nucleotides are TGTGCCAGCAGCCAAGAGGTTAGCGGGATTGAGCAGTACTTC. Its translation: CASSQEVSGIEQYF.